These T cell receptor beta chains were read from a single sample in a study of T-cell memory formation after mild COVID-19. A single record per CDR3 protein comes from TCRdb applying MiXCR to the 5' RACE reads. The table lists over 400,000 distinct CDR3 sequences, 20% to 30% of them singletons. Sequencing was carried out using PBMCs or a T cell subset sorted from them (not recorded which). These receptors were taken from an adult woman who had mild COVID-19 (a few samples of this study predate the infection). Cell type and time point are not known. Both conserved end residues are trimmed from each CDR3.

TRBV7-8	TRBJ2-3	ASSLAGGSADTQY
TRBV24-1	TRBJ2-1	ATSDPSGRFGNEQF
TRBV5-1	TRBJ1-1	ASSLVVGTEAF
TRBV20-1	TRBJ2-2	SASRTGTGELF
TRBV20-1	TRBJ2-7	SAKGRPMAHEQY
TRBV7-9	TRBJ2-2	ASSLAGLAENTGELF
TRBV7-9	TRBJ2-7	ASSFENRNEQY
TRBV7-9	TRBJ2-7	ASSGQGGGTYEQY
TRBV7-9	TRBJ2-3	ASSPVWAGGSTDTQY
TRBV20-1	TRBJ2-4	SARDSLLSKNIQY
TRBV11-3	TRBJ2-1	ASSLEGDVSYNEQF
TRBV30	TRBJ2-2	ANPLRGRTGELF
TRBV5-1	TRBJ1-4	ASSFGQGFNEKLF
TRBV4-2	TRBJ2-7	ASSQAIRSYEQY
TRBV24-1	TRBJ2-3	ATKQGTTDTQY
TRBV3-1	TRBJ2-2	ASSPYRGRVDSRELF
TRBV20-1	TRBJ1-2	SASKGRNYGYT
TRBV20-1	TRBJ2-1	SAREQRGTAYNEQF
TRBV12-3/TRBV12-4	TRBJ1-3	ASIGQGTGNTIY
TRBV5-8	TRBJ2-7	ASSLLQTHEQY
TRBV14	TRBJ1-1	ASSHRAGAF
TRBV15	TRBJ2-1	ATSDKQGLDEQF
TRBV5-1	TRBJ1-2	ASSLAGTKGYT
TRBV5-1	TRBJ2-7	ASSFGSGASYEQY
TRBV19	TRBJ1-2	ASSRDRGTYGYT
TRBV4-2	TRBJ2-1	ASSRLASGSINNEQF
TRBV11-2	TRBJ2-2	ASSSFRRTSGRNVAWELF
TRBV24-1	TRBJ2-1	ATSGASGSSSSYNEQF
TRBV24-1	TRBJ2-1	ATSGQDIYNEQF